A selection of T cell receptor beta chains follows, all from one sample in a study of glioma-infiltrating T cells. TCRdb re-derived calls from the multiplex PCR reads in MiXCR, one entry per CDR3 protein. The sample shows 170,000 or so distinct CDR3 sequences, more than 35% of them seen only once. Input material: glioma tissue, nonneoplastic brain tissue, or PBMCs (not recorded which). These receptors all stem from a human donor with low-grade glioma or glioblastoma, undergoing nonglioma brain surgery, or in good health (not recorded which). The CDR3 runs from the conserved cysteine through the conserved F or W. The order of the fields is J gene, clone size, V gene, D gene, CDR3 DNA, CDR3 protein. A D gene is named only where the DNA matches it firmly. A row's size may be missing; if present it is once, few, many or a size class.

TRBJ1-1 many TRBV12-3/TRBV12-4 NA TGTGCCAGCAGTTTCGGAAGGGGCCCTGAAGCTTTCTTT CASSFGRGPEAFF
TRBJ2-3 once TRBV18 NA TGTGCCAGCTCACAAGGACAGCCACCTATCACAGATACGCAGTATTTT CASSQGQPPITDTQYF
TRBJ1-1 medium-sized TRBV6-6 NA TGTGCCAGCAGTTACTCTGGCCTCCAGAACACTGAAGCTTTCTTT CASSYSGLQNTEAFF
TRBJ1-1 NA TRBV19 NA TGTGCCAGTAGTATAAACGGGAAAGGGACGGACACTGAAGCTTTCTTT CASSINGKGTDTEAFF
TRBJ1-5 NA TRBV19 NA TGTGCCAGTAGTTTCGGCTATTATAGCAATCAGCCCCAGCATTTT CASSFGYYSNQPQHF
TRBJ2-7 NA TRBV20-1 NA TGCAGTGTCCTAAGGGGCCAGGGTACATACGAGCAGTACTTC CSVLRGQGTYEQYF
TRBJ2-5 few TRBV5-1 TRBD1 TGCGCCAGCAGCTTGGCCAGGGGGCGCGAAGAGACCCAGTACTTC CASSLARGREETQYF
TRBJ2-1 few TRBV19 NA TGTGCCAGTAGTATACCCGGGGGTTGGGCTGAGCAGTTCTTC CASSIPGGWAEQFF
TRBJ2-1 once TRBV20-1 TRBD1 TGCAGTGCTAACGGACAGGGGGCTAAGGGGCTCTTC CSANGQGAKGLF
TRBJ1-1 once TRBV2 TRBD1 TGTGCCAACAGTCCACAGGGGGCTGAGAACACTGAAGCTTTCTTT CANSPQGAENTEAFF
TRBJ2-2 NA TRBV5-5 NA TGTGCCAGCAGCTTGATAGAGGGAGCCGGGGAGCTGTTTTTT CASSLIEGAGELFF
TRBJ2-5 NA TRBV3-1 NA TGTGCCAGCAGCCAAGCCACCGGAGGACTCCAAGAGACCCAGTACTTC CASSQATGGLQETQYF
TRBJ1-2 NA TRBV20-1 NA TGCAGTGCTAGAGCTCCGATAGGGGGAAGCCGCTACACCTTC CSARAPIGGSRYTF
TRBJ2-3 NA TRBV7-9 NA TGTGCCAGCAGCGGGCGGCTAAGCAAAGATACGCAGTATTTT CASSGRLSKDTQYF
TRBJ2-3 few TRBV12-5 NA TGTGCTAGTGGTTCCTCCGCCAGCACAGATACGCAGTATTTT CASGSSASTDTQYF
TRBJ1-2 many TRBV20-1 NA TGCAGTGCGGACGCGGGCAGGAGCTATGGCTACACCTTC CSADAGRSYGYTF